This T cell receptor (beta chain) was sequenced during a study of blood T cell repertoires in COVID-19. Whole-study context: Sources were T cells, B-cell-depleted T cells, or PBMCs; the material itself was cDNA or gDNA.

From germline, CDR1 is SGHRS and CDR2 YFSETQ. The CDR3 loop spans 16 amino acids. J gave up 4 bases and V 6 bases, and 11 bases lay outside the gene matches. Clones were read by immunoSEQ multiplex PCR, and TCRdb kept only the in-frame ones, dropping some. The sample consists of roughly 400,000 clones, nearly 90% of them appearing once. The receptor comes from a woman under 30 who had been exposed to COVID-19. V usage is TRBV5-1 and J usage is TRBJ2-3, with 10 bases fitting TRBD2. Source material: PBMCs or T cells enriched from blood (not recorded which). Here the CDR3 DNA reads TGCGCCAGCACCAAACCTAGCGGGAGTAGCGCAGATACGCAGTATTTT. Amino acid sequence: CASTKPSGSSADTQYF.